The entry that follows covers one TCR beta chain sequence. Its target is unknown. Between the trimmed V and J ends, which lost 1 base and 6 bases, there was a span of 12 bases. CDR1 is SGHDT, CDR2 YYEEEE, per germline. The CDR3 runs to 14 residues. The data were obtained in a study of T cell responses to AZD1222 COVID-19 vaccine. Study-wide points: Unmutated variant regions reportedly attract nearly half of all spike-specific TCRs. Among the donors, most were white British and more were female, and clonal diversity was possibly underestimated.

Method: immunoSEQ multiplex PCR; TCRdb's copy keeps in-frame clones and lacks some. Of 80,000 to 90,000 clones listed, approximately 88% are singletons. This sample comprised peripheral blood, obtained on day 0 of MenACWY control vaccination. The receptor comes from an adult in good health. The V gene is TRBV5-6, the J gene TRBJ2-3; maybe TRBD1 (6 bases). The CDR3 sequence is CASSLPYRADTQYF. As DNA, the CDR3 is TGTGCCAGCAGCTTGCCCTACAGGGCGGATACGCAGTATTTT.